The rows below give T cell receptor beta chains drawn from one sample of a study of T cells after yellow fever vaccination. One entry per CDR3 protein results from TCRdb running MiXCR on the 5' RACE reads. The sample lists 300,000 to 350,000 distinct CDR3 sequences, 3.5% to 4.5% occurring once. The sequencing used PBMCs, collected 15 days after the yellow fever booster vaccination. The receptor source for this set is a man between 18 and 35 years old who received the YFV17D yellow fever vaccine. The CDR3 runs from the conserved cysteine through the conserved F or W. The D gene is left open where the match is weak. Size is stated for part of the rows, as once, few or many counts, or as a class when the clone is expanded.

CDR3 protein: CASSRSGAFNTGELFF
CDR3 DNA: TGTGCCAGCAGCCGGTCAGGGGCATTTAACACCGGGGAGCTGTTTTTT
D gene: -
J gene: TRBJ2-2
clone size: -
V gene: TRBV4-2

CDR3 protein: CASSSGGAGETQYF
CDR3 DNA: TGCGCCAGCAGTTCCGGGGGGGCCGGGGAGACCCAGTACTTC
D gene: TRBD2
J gene: TRBJ2-5
clone size: many
V gene: TRBV23-1

CDR3 protein: CASSLAVFTDTQYF
CDR3 DNA: TGTGCCAGCAGCTTGGCCGTATTCACAGATACGCAGTATTTT
D gene: -
J gene: TRBJ2-3
clone size: many
V gene: TRBV5-5

CDR3 protein: CASSLDGDRNQPQHF
CDR3 DNA: TGCGCCAGCAGCTTGGACGGGGATCGCAATCAGCCCCAGCATTTT
D gene: -
J gene: TRBJ1-5
clone size: many
V gene: TRBV5-1

CDR3 protein: CASSQHAGVDNEQFF
CDR3 DNA: TGCGCCAGCAGCCAACACGCGGGCGTCGACAATGAGCAGTTCTTC
D gene: -
J gene: TRBJ2-1
clone size: few
V gene: TRBV4-1

CDR3 protein: CASKAKGVSTEKLFF
CDR3 DNA: TGTGCCAGCAAGGCCAAGGGGGTCTCTACTGAAAAACTGTTTTTT
D gene: -
J gene: TRBJ1-4
clone size: few
V gene: TRBV7-9

CDR3 protein: CSARDDPYGYTF
CDR3 DNA: TGCAGTGCTAGAGATGACCCTTATGGCTACACCTTC
D gene: -
J gene: TRBJ1-2
clone size: -
V gene: TRBV20-1

CDR3 protein: CASSFRQGSGELFF
CDR3 DNA: TGTGCCAGCAGCTTTAGGCAGGGCTCCGGGGAGCTGTTTTTT
D gene: -
J gene: TRBJ2-2
clone size: many
V gene: TRBV7-2

CDR3 protein: CASSSEGRGTDTQYF
CDR3 DNA: TGTGCCAGCAGCTCAGAGGGACGGGGCACAGATACGCAGTATTTT
D gene: -
J gene: TRBJ2-3
clone size: few
V gene: TRBV11-3

CDR3 protein: CSARDFGGAGDTQYF
CDR3 DNA: TGCAGTGCTAGAGATTTCGGGGGGGCGGGAGATACGCAGTATTTT
D gene: TRBD2
J gene: TRBJ2-3
clone size: many
V gene: TRBV20-1

CDR3 protein: CASSQGGTAYGYTF
CDR3 DNA: TGTGCCAGCAGCCAGGGCGGGACAGCCTATGGCTACACCTTC
D gene: TRBD1
J gene: TRBJ1-2
clone size: many
V gene: TRBV4-2

CDR3 protein: CASSSRVAGAKETQYF
CDR3 DNA: TGTGCCAGCAGCTCAAGGGTAGCGGGGGCCAAAGAGACCCAGTACTTC
D gene: TRBD2
J gene: TRBJ2-5
clone size: many
V gene: TRBV7-9

CDR3 protein: CASRNPGGETQYF
CDR3 DNA: TGCGCCAGCAGAAACCCGGGGGGAGAGACCCAGTACTTC
D gene: TRBD2
J gene: TRBJ2-5
clone size: -
V gene: TRBV4-1

CDR3 protein: CASSRDQGQETQYF
CDR3 DNA: TGTGCCAGCAGCCGCGACCAGGGGCAAGAGACCCAGTACTTC
D gene: -
J gene: TRBJ2-5
clone size: few
V gene: TRBV11-1

CDR3 protein: CASSLFRRGLMARSYNEQFF
CDR3 DNA: TGTGCCAGCAGTTTATTCCGGCGGGGTTTGATGGCCCGATCTTACAATGAGCAGTTCTTC
D gene: -
J gene: TRBJ2-1
clone size: few
V gene: TRBV12-3/TRBV12-4

CDR3 protein: CASSKLGCLAKNIQYF
CDR3 DNA: TGTGCCAGCAGCAAATTAGGGTGTCTAGCCAAAAACATTCAGTACTTC
D gene: -
J gene: TRBJ2-4
clone size: -
V gene: TRBV21-1

CDR3 protein: CASSPHSGITEAFF
CDR3 DNA: TGTGCCAGTAGTCCTCACAGCGGAATCACTGAAGCTTTCTTT
D gene: -
J gene: TRBJ1-1
clone size: -
V gene: TRBV19

CDR3 protein: CASSQARGRRGKGELFF
CDR3 DNA: TGCGCCAGCAGCCAAGCACGGGGGCGCAGGGGTAAGGGAGAACTGTTTTTT
D gene: -
J gene: TRBJ1-4
clone size: many
V gene: TRBV4-1

CDR3 protein: CASSSLLAGNHEQFF
CDR3 DNA: TGTGCCAGCAGTTCCCTCCTAGCGGGGAATCATGAGCAGTTCTTC
D gene: TRBD2
J gene: TRBJ2-1
clone size: few
V gene: TRBV6-5

CDR3 protein: CASSPRDGGSEQFF
CDR3 DNA: TGTGCCAGTAGCCCGCGTGATGGGGGATCGGAGCAGTTCTTC
D gene: -
J gene: TRBJ2-1
clone size: few
V gene: TRBV19

CDR3 protein: CASSLGGWDRYNEQFF
CDR3 DNA: TGTGCCAGCAGCTTAGGGGGTTGGGACAGGTACAATGAGCAGTTCTTC
D gene: TRBD1
J gene: TRBJ2-1
clone size: -
V gene: TRBV7-6

CDR3 protein: CASSSEQGAVGELFF
CDR3 DNA: TGTGCCAGCAGCTCGGAGCAGGGGGCAGTGGGGGAGCTGTTTTTT
D gene: TRBD1
J gene: TRBJ2-2
clone size: many
V gene: TRBV7-3

CDR3 protein: CASSSTGKGQYF
CDR3 DNA: TGTGCCAGCAGTTCGACAGGGAAGGGGCAGTACTTC
D gene: TRBD1
J gene: TRBJ2-7
clone size: few
V gene: TRBV27

CDR3 protein: CASSYSSGGGTQYF
CDR3 DNA: TGTGCCAGCAGTTACTCGAGCGGGGGGGGTACGCAGTATTTT
D gene: TRBD2
J gene: TRBJ2-3
clone size: -
V gene: TRBV6-2/TRBV6-3

CDR3 protein: CASSLGSEFTDTQYF
CDR3 DNA: TGTGCCAGCAGCTTAGGGTCAGAATTCACAGATACGCAGTATTTT
D gene: -
J gene: TRBJ2-3
clone size: few
V gene: TRBV7-2

CDR3 protein: CASSVTMGDNEQFF
CDR3 DNA: TGTGCCAGCTCAGTTACTATGGGGGACAATGAGCAGTTCTTC
D gene: -
J gene: TRBJ2-1
clone size: few
V gene: TRBV18

CDR3 protein: CARPAGELFF
CDR3 DNA: TGTGCCAGACCGGCCGGGGAGCTGTTTTTT
D gene: -
J gene: TRBJ2-2
clone size: many
V gene: TRBV11-2

CDR3 protein: CASAEQGVTSPLHF
CDR3 DNA: TGTGCCAGTGCAGAACAGGGGGTCACTTCACCCCTCCACTTT
D gene: TRBD1
J gene: TRBJ1-6
clone size: many
V gene: TRBV7-3

CDR3 protein: CASRPQGVPTEAFF
CDR3 DNA: TGTGCCAGCAGACCACAGGGGGTCCCCACTGAAGCTTTCTTT
D gene: TRBD1
J gene: TRBJ1-1
clone size: many
V gene: TRBV12-3/TRBV12-4

CDR3 protein: CASSFGNTEAFF
CDR3 DNA: TGTGCCAGCAGCTTTGGGAACACTGAAGCTTTCTTT
D gene: -
J gene: TRBJ1-1
clone size: many
V gene: TRBV5-1

CDR3 protein: CASSERFLGEAFF
CDR3 DNA: TGTGCCAGCAGTGAAAGATTTCTCGGGGAAGCTTTCTTT
D gene: -
J gene: TRBJ1-1
clone size: few
V gene: TRBV2

CDR3 protein: CASSYPGRPPFAEAFF
CDR3 DNA: TGTGCCAGCAGTTACCCCGGCAGACCCCCTTTCGCTGAAGCTTTCTTT
D gene: -
J gene: TRBJ1-1
clone size: -
V gene: TRBV6-2/TRBV6-3

CDR3 protein: CASSLDQTDTQYF
CDR3 DNA: TGTGCCAGCAGCTTAGACCAGACAGATACGCAGTATTTT
D gene: -
J gene: TRBJ2-3
clone size: -
V gene: TRBV7-9

CDR3 protein: CASSPHLHDRGGLNTGELFF
CDR3 DNA: TGTGCCAGCAGTCCTCACCTTCACGACAGGGGCGGTTTGAACACCGGGGAGCTGTTTTTT
D gene: TRBD1
J gene: TRBJ2-2
clone size: many
V gene: TRBV6-2/TRBV6-3

CDR3 protein: CASSERWFVTGELFF
CDR3 DNA: TGTGCCAGCAGTGAGCGGTGGTTCGTGACCGGGGAGCTGTTTTTT
D gene: -
J gene: TRBJ2-2
clone size: few
V gene: TRBV6-1

CDR3 protein: CASSQAGVLSFEAFF
CDR3 DNA: TGCGCCAGCAGCCAAGCAGGGGTTTTATCGTTTGAAGCTTTCTTT
D gene: -
J gene: TRBJ1-1
clone size: many
V gene: TRBV4-1

CDR3 protein: CATSRLADTDTQYF
CDR3 DNA: TGTGCCACCTCAAGACTAGCGGACACAGATACGCAGTATTTT
D gene: TRBD2
J gene: TRBJ2-3
clone size: many
V gene: TRBV24-1

CDR3 protein: CASSFAVIGDYEQYF
CDR3 DNA: TGTGCCAGTAGTTTTGCTGTAATTGGGGACTACGAGCAGTACTTC
D gene: -
J gene: TRBJ2-7
clone size: few
V gene: TRBV19

CDR3 protein: CASSKVGNCSTDTQYF
CDR3 DNA: TGTGCCAGCAGCAAAGTCGGGAATTGTAGCACAGATACGCAGTATTTT
D gene: -
J gene: TRBJ2-3
clone size: -
V gene: TRBV21-1

CDR3 protein: CASSHPGQGYGYTF
CDR3 DNA: TGTGCCAGCAGCCATCCGGGACAAGGATATGGCTACACCTTC
D gene: -
J gene: TRBJ1-2
clone size: -
V gene: TRBV4-2

CDR3 protein: CASTHRGGGRNQPQHF
CDR3 DNA: TGTGCCAGCACCCACCGGGGAGGAGGTAGAAATCAGCCCCAGCATTTT
D gene: -
J gene: TRBJ1-5
clone size: few
V gene: TRBV6-6

CDR3 protein: CASSESYTGGAETQYF
CDR3 DNA: TGTGCCAGCAGTGAATCCTATACAGGGGGCGCGGAGACCCAGTACTTC
D gene: TRBD1
J gene: TRBJ2-5
clone size: -
V gene: TRBV25-1

CDR3 protein: CASSLLQGAGNTIYF
CDR3 DNA: TGTGCCAGCAGCCTCCTACAGGGGGCTGGAAACACCATATATTTT
D gene: TRBD1
J gene: TRBJ1-3
clone size: many
V gene: TRBV6-5

CDR3 protein: CASSADGDSPLHF
CDR3 DNA: TGTGCCAGCAGTGCGGACGGCGATTCACCCCTCCACTTT
D gene: -
J gene: TRBJ1-6
clone size: -
V gene: TRBV25-1

CDR3 protein: CASSTGTVNEKLFF
CDR3 DNA: TGTGCCAGCAGCACCGGGACAGTGAATGAAAAACTGTTTTTT
D gene: TRBD1
J gene: TRBJ1-4
clone size: many
V gene: TRBV28

CDR3 protein: CASSLDDRAVTRAFF
CDR3 DNA: TGCGCCAGCAGCTTGGATGACAGGGCGGTAACGAGAGCTTTCTTT
D gene: TRBD1
J gene: TRBJ1-1
clone size: many
V gene: TRBV5-1

CDR3 protein: CSARDVGGYNEQFF
CDR3 DNA: TGCAGTGCTAGAGATGTTGGGGGGTACAATGAGCAGTTCTTC
D gene: -
J gene: TRBJ2-1
clone size: -
V gene: TRBV20-1

CDR3 protein: CASSLEAKNEQFF
CDR3 DNA: TGCGCCAGCAGCTTGGAGGCGAAAAATGAGCAGTTCTTC
D gene: -
J gene: TRBJ2-1
clone size: many
V gene: TRBV5-1

CDR3 protein: CASSQDRLEGLLYEQYF
CDR3 DNA: TGTGCCAGCAGCCAAGATCGGTTAGAGGGACTCCTCTACGAGCAGTACTTC
D gene: -
J gene: TRBJ2-7
clone size: few
V gene: TRBV14